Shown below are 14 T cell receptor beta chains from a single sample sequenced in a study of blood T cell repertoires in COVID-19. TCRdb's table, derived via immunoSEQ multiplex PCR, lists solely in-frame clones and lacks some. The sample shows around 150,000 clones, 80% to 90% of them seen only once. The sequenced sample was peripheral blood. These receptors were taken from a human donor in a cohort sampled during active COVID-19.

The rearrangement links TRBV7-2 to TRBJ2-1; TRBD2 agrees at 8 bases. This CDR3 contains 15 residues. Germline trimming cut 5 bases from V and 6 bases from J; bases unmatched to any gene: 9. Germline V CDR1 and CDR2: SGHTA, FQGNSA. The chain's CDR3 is CASSQGLVGGNEQFF. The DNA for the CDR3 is TGTGCCAGCAGCCAGGGACTAGTGGGGGGCAATGAGCAGTTCTTC. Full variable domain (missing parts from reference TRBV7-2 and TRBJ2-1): GAGVSQSPSNKVTEKGKDVELRCDPISGHTALYWYRQSLGQGLEFLIYFQGNSAPDKSGLPSDRFSAERTGGSVSTLTIQRTQQEDSAVYLCASSQGLVGGNEQFFGPGTRLTVL.

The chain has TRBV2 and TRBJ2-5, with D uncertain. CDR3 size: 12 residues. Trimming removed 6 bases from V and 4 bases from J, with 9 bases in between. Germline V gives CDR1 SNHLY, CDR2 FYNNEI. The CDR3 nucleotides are TGTGCCAGCAGCCTTCTCGGAGAGACCCAGTACTTC. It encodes CASSLLGETQYF.

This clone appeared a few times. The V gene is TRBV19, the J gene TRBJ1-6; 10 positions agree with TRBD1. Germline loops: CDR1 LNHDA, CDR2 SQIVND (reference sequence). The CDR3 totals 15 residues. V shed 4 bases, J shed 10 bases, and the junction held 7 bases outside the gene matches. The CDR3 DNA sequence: TGTGCCAGTAGTACTGACAGGGGGCTCCAATCACCCCTCCACTTT. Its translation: CASSTDRGLQSPLHF.

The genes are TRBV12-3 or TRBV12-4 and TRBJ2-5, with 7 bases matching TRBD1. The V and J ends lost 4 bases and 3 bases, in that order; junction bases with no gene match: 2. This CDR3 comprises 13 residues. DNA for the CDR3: TGTGCCAGCAGTTACGACAGGGAAGAGACCCAGTACTTC. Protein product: CASSYDREETQYF.

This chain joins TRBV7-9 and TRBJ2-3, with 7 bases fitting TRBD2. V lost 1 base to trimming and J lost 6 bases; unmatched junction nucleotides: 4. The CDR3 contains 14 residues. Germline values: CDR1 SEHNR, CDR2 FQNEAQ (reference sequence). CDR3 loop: CASSLERGGDTQYF. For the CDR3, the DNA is TGTGCCAGCAGCTTAGAGCGGGGAGGGGATACGCAGTATTTT.

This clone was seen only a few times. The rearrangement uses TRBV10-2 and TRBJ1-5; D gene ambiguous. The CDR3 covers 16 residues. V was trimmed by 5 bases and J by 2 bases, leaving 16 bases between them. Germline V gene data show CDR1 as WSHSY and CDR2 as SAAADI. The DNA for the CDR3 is TGCGCCAGCAGTTCGATCGGGCAGAGGGGCAATCAGCCCCAGCATTTT. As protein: CASSSIGQRGNQPQHF.

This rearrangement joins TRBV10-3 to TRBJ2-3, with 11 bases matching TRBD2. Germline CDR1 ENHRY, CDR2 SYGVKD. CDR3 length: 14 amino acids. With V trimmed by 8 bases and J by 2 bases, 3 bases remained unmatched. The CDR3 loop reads CAIGTSGSTDTQYF. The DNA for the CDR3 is TGTGCCATCGGGACTAGCGGATCCACAGATACGCAGTATTTT.

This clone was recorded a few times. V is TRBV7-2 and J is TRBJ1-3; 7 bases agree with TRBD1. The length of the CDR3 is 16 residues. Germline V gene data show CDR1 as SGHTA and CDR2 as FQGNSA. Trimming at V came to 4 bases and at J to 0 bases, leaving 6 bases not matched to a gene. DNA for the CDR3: TGTGCCAGCAGCTCACAGGGGACCCTCTCTGGAAACACCATATATTTT. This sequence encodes CASSSQGTLSGNTIYF.

CDR3 in amino acids: CASSPRDSRSSNEKLFF. CDR3 DNA sequence: TGTGCCAGCAGCCCCCGGGACAGTCGGTCGTCTAATGAAAAACTGTTTTTT. V usage is TRBV21-1 and J usage is TRBJ1-4; TRBD1 reflects the table's D call only, with no check against the DNA. TRBV21-1 is tagged as a pseudogene. CDR3 length equals 17 residues.

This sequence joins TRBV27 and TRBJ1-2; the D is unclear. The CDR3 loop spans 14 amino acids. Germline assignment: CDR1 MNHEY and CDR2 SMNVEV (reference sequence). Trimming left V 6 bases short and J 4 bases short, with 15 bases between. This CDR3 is CASSRGIPSYGYTF. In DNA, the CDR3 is TGTGCCAGCAGCCGCGGAATTCCTTCCTATGGCTACACCTTC.

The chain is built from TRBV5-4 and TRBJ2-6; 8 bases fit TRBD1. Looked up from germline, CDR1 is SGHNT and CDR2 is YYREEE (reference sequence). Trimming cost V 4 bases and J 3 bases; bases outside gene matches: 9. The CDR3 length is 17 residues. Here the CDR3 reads CASSTGTGPRGANVLTF. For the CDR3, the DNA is TGTGCCAGCAGCACCGGGACAGGCCCTCGTGGGGCCAACGTCCTGACTTTC.

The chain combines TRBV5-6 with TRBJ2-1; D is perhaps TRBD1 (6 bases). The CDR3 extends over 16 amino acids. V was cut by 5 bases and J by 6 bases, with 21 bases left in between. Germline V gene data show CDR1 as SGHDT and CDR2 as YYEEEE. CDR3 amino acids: CASRRGGGPQGNEQFF. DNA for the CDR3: TGTGCCAGCAGACGAGGGGGTGGTCCCCAGGGCAATGAGCAGTTCTTC.

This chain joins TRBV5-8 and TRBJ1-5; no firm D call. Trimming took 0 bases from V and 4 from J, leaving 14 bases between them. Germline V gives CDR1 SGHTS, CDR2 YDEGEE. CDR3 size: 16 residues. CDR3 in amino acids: CASSLGSGTLNQPQHF. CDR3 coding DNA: TGTGCCAGCAGCTTGGGATCAGGAACCCTGAATCAGCCCCAGCATTTT.

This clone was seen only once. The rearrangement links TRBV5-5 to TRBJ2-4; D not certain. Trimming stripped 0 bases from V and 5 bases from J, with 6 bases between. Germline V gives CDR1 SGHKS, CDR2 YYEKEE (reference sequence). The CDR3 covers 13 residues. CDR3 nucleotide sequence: TGTGCCAGCAGCTTGGTACGGGAAAACATTCAGTACTTC. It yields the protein CASSLVRENIQYF. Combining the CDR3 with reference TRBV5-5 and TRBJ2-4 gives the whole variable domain DAGVTQSPTHLIKTRGQQVTLRCSPISGHKSVSWYQQVLGQGPQFIFQYYEKEERGRGNFPDRFSARQFPNYSSELNVNALLLGDSALYLCASSLVRENIQYFGAGTRLSVL.